These 24 T cell receptor beta chains share one sample of origin, sequenced in a study of CD8+CD57+ T cells in acquired aplastic anemia. All sequencing subjects had displayed CD8+CD57+ cell expansion on flow cytometry. The use of genomic DNA as template underpinned the TCR beta VDJ and CDR3 profiling. Each CDR3 protein is one row after TCRdb ran MiXCR on the reads. The table lists roughly 100,000 distinct CDR3 sequences, about 67% of them singletons. Input material: sorted CD4+, CD8+, or CD8+CD57+ T cells (not recorded which) from PBMCs. The receptors were gathered from a human donor with aplastic anemia.

With respect to this clonotype: A read error is possible here, since a much larger clone lies one base away. The rearrangement joins TRBV15 to TRBJ1-1; D ambiguous. Germline CDR1 LNHNV, CDR2 YYDKDF (reference sequence). This CDR3 contains 13 residues. The CDR3 region is CAASRVRNTEAFF. CDR3 bases: TGTGCCGCCAGCAGAGTAAGAAACACTGAAGCTTTCTTT.

The chain uses TRBV19 and TRBJ1-1; 7 nucleotides line up with TRBD1. CDR1 is LNHDA, CDR2 SQIVND, per germline (reference sequence). The CDR3 totals 14 residues. J lost 4 bases, V lost 5 bases, and 7 bases had no gene match. This chain's CDR3 is CASSDRTGRTEAFF. For the CDR3, the DNA is TGTGCCAGTAGTGACCGGACAGGACGCACTGAAGCTTTCTTT.

This clonotype was observed a single time. The rearrangement uses TRBV20-1 and TRBJ2-5; D is perhaps TRBD1 (6 bases). The CDR3 sequence is 14 residues long. Germline CDR1 DFQATT, CDR2 SNEGSKA (reference sequence). V was trimmed by 5 bases and J by 5 bases, leaving 18 bases between them. DNA of the CDR3: TGCAGTGCTGGCCTAGCAGGGGCCGTTGAGACCCAGTACTTC. It specifies CSAGLAGAVETQYF.

The rearrangement uses TRBV19 and TRBJ1-5; tentatively, D is TRBD1 (5 bases). Trimming shortened V by 3 bases and J by 7 bases, and 10 bases separated the two germline ends. This CDR3 is 13 amino acids long. Germline CDR1 is LNHDA and CDR2 is SQIVND (reference sequence). The CDR3 loop reads CASSMGGGQPQHF. The CDR3, as DNA: TGTGCCAGTAGTATGGGGGGTGGCCAGCCCCAGCATTTT.

The rearrangement uses TRBV20-1 and TRBJ2-5; D possibly corresponds to TRBD1 (6 bases). V was clipped by 1 base and J by 4 bases, with 13 bases between them. This CDR3 is 14 amino acids long. Germline V CDR1 and CDR2: DFQATT, SNEGSKA (reference sequence). Here the CDR3 reads CSARVQGQIETQYF. The CDR3 DNA is TGCAGTGCTAGAGTTCAGGGGCAGATAGAGACCCAGTACTTC.

This sequence joins TRBV15 and TRBJ1-1, with TRBD1 identical over 9 bases. The germline V gene has CDR1 LNHNV and CDR2 YYDKDF (reference sequence). CDR3 length equals 16 residues. V dropped 0 bases and J dropped 3; count of bases not matched to a gene: 5. This CDR3 is CATSRDGTGSDTEAFF. DNA of the CDR3: TGTGCCACCAGCAGAGACGGGACAGGGAGTGACACTGAAGCTTTCTTT. The full variable domain, its missing parts supplied by reference TRBV15 and TRBJ1-1, is DAMVIQNPRYQVTQFGKPVTLSCSQTLNHNVMYWYQQKSSQAPKLLFHYYDKDFNNEADTPDNFQSRRPNTSFCFLDIRSPGLGDTAMYLCATSRDGTGSDTEAFFGQGTRLTVV.

This chain joins TRBV7-3 and TRBJ2-1; D is unresolved. Germline-derived CDR1 and CDR2 are SGHTA and FQGTGA. V was trimmed by 5 bases and J by 7 bases, leaving 9 bases between them. The CDR3 totals 12 residues. The CDR3 coding sequence is TGTGCCAGCAGCCCGGCGGTTAATGAGCAGTTCTTC. Its translation is CASSPAVNEQFF.

This clonotype has just a few counts. This chain uses TRBV20-1 with TRBJ2-1; no reliable D call. Germline CDR1 is DFQATT and CDR2 is SNEGSKA (reference sequence). The CDR3 covers 11 residues. Between the trimmed V and J ends, which lost 2 bases and 9 bases, there was a span of 8 bases. CDR3 nucleotides: TGCAGTGCTAGAAGGAATAGTGAGCAGTTCTTC. Translating gives CSARRNSEQFF.

This chain joins TRBV7-3 and TRBJ2-1; 8 positions agree with TRBD2. Per germline, CDR1 SGHTA and CDR2 FQGTGA. The CDR3 consists of 18 residues. V lost 1 base, J lost 5 bases, and 13 bases stayed unmatched. DNA for the CDR3: TGTGCCAGCAGCTTAAGGTCCCGGGGGCGGGAGGCGAACAATGAGCAGTTCTTC. It codes for CASSLRSRGREANNEQFF.

With regard to this clonotype: Because it lacks the conserved phenylalanine or tryptophan at the end, this CDR3 is likely a read error. In DNA form, the CDR3 reads TGTGCCACCAGCAGAGATCCCGGACCATATGGCTACACCCTC. Its translation is CATSRDPGPYGYTL. The chain is built from TRBV15 and TRBJ1-2, with unresolved D. The CDR3 runs to 14 residues. With 0 bases removed from V and 5 bases from J, the gap between germline ends came to 10 bases. Germline assignment: CDR1 LNHNV and CDR2 YYDKDF (reference sequence).

This clonotype was picked up many times. This chain joins TRBV14 and TRBJ2-1; D is ambiguous. CDR3 length equals 17 residues. The V end lost 0 bases, the J end lost 0 bases, and 12 bases lay between the germline ends. CDR1 is SGHDN and CDR2 is FVKESK in the germline V gene. CDR3 in DNA: TGTGCCAGCAGCCAAGATCCAGGCCCGCTCTCCTACAATGAGCAGTTCTTC. Protein sequence: CASSQDPGPLSYNEQFF.

Only one count was recorded for this clonotype. The chain combines TRBV6-2 or TRBV6-3 with TRBJ1-1; no firm D call. Germline CDR1 MNHEY, CDR2 SVGEGT. CDR3 size: 12 residues. V was shortened by 4 bases and J by 7 bases, with 10 bases between the two germline ends. Here the CDR3 reads CASSFSGFEAFF. The DNA of the CDR3 is TGTGCCAGCAGTTTTAGCGGGTTTGAAGCTTTCTTT.

This clonotype was observed a handful of times. This chain uses TRBV12-3 or TRBV12-4 with TRBJ2-5; D perhaps matches TRBD1 (7 bases). V lost 2 bases, J lost 5 bases, and 12 bases lay in between. The CDR3 is 14 amino acids. CDR3 DNA sequence: TGTGCCAGCAGTTTATCAGGGGGAGGCGAGACCCAGTACTTC. As protein: CASSLSGGGETQYF.

The chain links TRBV20-1 to TRBJ2-1, with D unresolved. The CDR3 covers 14 residues. Trimming pared 6 bases from V and 6 bases from J, leaving 18 bases between. In germline, CDR1 is DFQATT, CDR2 SNEGSKA (reference sequence). Here the CDR3 reads CSASSPSNGNEQFF. In DNA, the CDR3 is TGCAGTGCGAGTAGTCCTAGTAACGGCAATGAGCAGTTCTTC.

This chain uses TRBV12-5 with TRBJ1-4; D not certain. The CDR3 has 12 amino acids. The germline V gene has CDR1 LGHNT and CDR2 FRNRAP. V lost 2 bases, J lost 12 bases, and 10 bases lay in between. CDR3 DNA sequence: TGTGCTAGTGGTTTGATAAACGAAGAACTGTTTTTT. It encodes CASGLINEELFF.

The rearrangement joins TRBV2 to TRBJ1-1; 7 nucleotides align to TRBD1. Germline V gene sequence: CDR1 SNHLY, CDR2 FYNNEI. The CDR3 runs to 12 residues. V lost 8 bases, J lost 6 bases, and 6 bases stayed unmatched. The CDR3 nucleotides read TGTGCCAGCCAGGGGGACATTGCTGAAGCTTTCTTT. It encodes CASQGDIAEAFF.

The CDR3 region is CASTTSGDTDTQYF. The CDR3 region has the DNA TGTGCCTCTACGACTAGCGGGGACACAGATACGCAGTATTTT. V gene TRBV10-3 combines with J gene TRBJ2-3, with 11 bases matching TRBD2. The CDR3 runs 14 residues. Germline values: CDR1 ENHRY, CDR2 SYGVKD. V was pared by 11 bases and J by 2 bases, with 6 bases of the junction left unmatched.

The count of this clonotype is one. Relative to the germline gene, one junction end is altered; a read error may explain this. This chain links TRBV24-1 with TRBJ2-7; D gene uncertain. CDR1 and CDR2 (germline): KGHDR, SFDVKD. This CDR3 contains 8 residues. This CDR3 is CASRSSDF. CDR3 nucleotide sequence: TGTGCCAGCAGGTCATCGGACTTC.

This chain links TRBV5-1 with TRBJ2-7, with D perhaps given as TRBD1 or TRBD2 (5 bases each). Trimming took 9 bases from V and 1 from J, leaving 17 bases between them. Germline V gene sequence: CDR1 SGHRS, CDR2 YFSETQ. The CDR3 consists of 14 residues. The CDR3 region is CATSSGTRSYEQYF. In DNA, the CDR3 is TGCGCCACCTCGTCCGGGACGCGATCCTACGAGCAGTACTTC.

The V gene is TRBV30, the J gene TRBJ1-2; maybe TRBD1 (6 bases). This CDR3 spans 12 amino acids. V lost 4 bases to trimming and J lost 8 bases, with 14 bases between them. Germline values: CDR1 GTSNPN, CDR2 SVGIG (reference sequence). The CDR3 DNA reads as TGTGCCTGGACCGCCGGGGGGGGCGGCTACACCTTC. As protein: CAWTAGGGGYTF. The full variable domain, rest sourced from reference TRBV30 and TRBJ1-2, is SQTIHQWPATLVQPVGSPLSLECTVEGTSNPNLYWYRQAAGRGLQLLFYSVGIGQISSEVPQNLSASRPQDRQFILSSKKLLLSDSGFYLCAWTAGGGGYTFGSGTRLTVV.

This sequence joins TRBV19 and TRBJ2-5; tentative D call: TRBD2 (6 bases). Germline loops: CDR1 LNHDA, CDR2 SQIVND (reference sequence). CDR3 length equals 16 residues. The germline V and J ends were trimmed by 6 bases and 1 base, with 18 bases remaining between them. CDR3: CASRRSIAVTQETQYF. In nucleotides, the CDR3 is TGTGCCAGTAGAAGGTCAATAGCGGTGACCCAAGAGACCCAGTACTTC. The full variable domain, completed using reference TRBV19 and TRBJ2-5, is DGGITQSPKYLFRKEGQNVTLSCEQNLNHDAMYWYRQDPGQGLRLIYYSQIVNDFQKGDIAEGYSVSREKKESFPLTVTSAQKNPTAFYLCASRRSIAVTQETQYFGPGTRLLVL.

This clonotype was recorded only once. The chain is built from TRBV29-1 and TRBJ1-5; D remains unclear. This CDR3 is built from 13 residues. Trimming took off 6 bases at V and 8 bases at J, with 17 bases between the two ends. Germline loops: CDR1 SQVTM, CDR2 ANQGSEA. Here the CDR3 reads CSVRTAEGEPQHF. CDR3 nucleotides: TGCAGCGTCAGGACGGCCGAGGGAGAGCCCCAGCATTTT.

J is TRBJ2-1 and V is TRBV10-3; D call uncertain. Germline V gives CDR1 ENHRY, CDR2 SYGVKD. Trimming shortened V by 3 bases and J by 3 bases, and 3 bases separated the two germline ends. CDR3 length: 12 amino acids. The CDR3 DNA sequence: TGTGCCATCAGTGACAGCTACAATGAGCAGTTCTTC. It encodes CAISDSYNEQFF.

This chain uses TRBV6-1 with TRBJ1-6; D is ambiguous. V lost 5 bases and J lost 5, with 10 bases in between. This CDR3 comprises 14 residues. Germline V gene data show CDR1 as MNHNS and CDR2 as SASEGT. This CDR3 is CASSQQQHNSPLHF. CDR3 sequence (DNA): TGTGCCAGCAGTCAACAGCAACATAATTCACCCCTCCACTTT.